One and the same sample provided the 32 T cell receptor beta chains below, sequenced in a study of blood T cell repertoires in COVID-19. Profiling relied on immunoSEQ multiplex PCR, and the TCRdb table lists in-frame clones only, not all of them. The table has 400,000 to 500,000 clones, approximately 90% seen once; the top ten hold less than 2%. Sequencing used PBMCs or T cells enriched from blood (not recorded which). The receptors derive from a middle-aged woman who had recovered from COVID-19.

The chain carries TRBV3-1 (or the pseudogene TRBV3-2) and TRBJ1-1; a weak D match, TRBD1 (6 bases). V lost 7 bases and J lost 1, with 19 bases in between. This CDR3 has 16 amino acids. Per the germline V gene, CDR1 is LGHDT and CDR2 is YNNKEL (reference sequence). The DNA of the CDR3 is TGTGCCAGCACCGAACGCTTGGGGGCGGGGAACACTGAAGCTTTCTTT. It translates to CASTERLGAGNTEAFF.

This clone has a handful of counts. The rearrangement joins TRBV4-1 to TRBJ1-6; D gene ambiguous. Germline V CDR1 and CDR2: MGHRA, YSYEKL. This CDR3 has 13 amino acids. V dropped 4 bases and J dropped 11 bases, with 12 bases sitting between them. The CDR3 nucleotides are TGCGCCAGCAGCCTAAAGGCGGAACCACCCCTCCACTTT. Its translation is CASSLKAEPPLHF.

V and J are TRBV6-5 and TRBJ1-3, with D perhaps matching TRBD1 (6 bases). The CDR3 is made up of 13 amino acids. Germline V gene sequence: CDR1 MNHEY, CDR2 SVGAGI. Deletions cut 7 bases from V and 2 bases from J, with 9 bases between. The CDR3 loop is CASTTGTGNTIYF. The CDR3 bases are TGTGCCAGCACTACAGGGACTGGAAACACCATATATTTT.

The chain couples TRBV7-9 to TRBJ2-5; the match to TRBD2 covers 8 bases. V shed 5 bases and J 5 bases; nucleotides not matched to a gene: 13. The CDR3 runs 16 residues. Germline assignment: CDR1 SEHNR and CDR2 FQNEAQ (reference sequence). Written as DNA, the CDR3 is TGTGCCAGCAGCCTCTGGCCGGGAGCGGGGGTTGAGACCCAGTACTTC. This sequence encodes CASSLWPGAGVETQYF.

The CDR3 region has the DNA TGTGCCACCAGCTCCAAGAATGGCAGGGGGCCCTACAATGAGCAGTTCTTC. Translating it yields CATSSKNGRGPYNEQFF. V gene TRBV15 combines with J gene TRBJ2-1; 8 bases agree with TRBD1. The CDR3 runs to 17 residues. Per germline, CDR1 LNHNV and CDR2 YYDKDF (reference sequence). The junction had 11 bases not matched to a gene; V was cut back by 5 bases and J by 2 bases.

V usage is TRBV6-5 and J usage is TRBJ2-3, with 11 bases matching TRBD2. The CDR3 length is 13 residues. Germline CDR1 is MNHEY and CDR2 is SVGAGI. V was pared by 9 bases and J by 6 bases, with 5 bases of the junction left unmatched. CDR3 coding DNA: TGTGCCAGTGCTAGCGGGAGGTTTGATACGCAGTATTTT. This sequence encodes CASASGRFDTQYF.

The genes are TRBV7-9 and TRBJ2-1; 10 bases fit TRBD2. Germline CDR1 SEHNR, CDR2 FQNEAQ (reference sequence). The V segment lost 5 bases and the J segment 8 bases; nucleotides outside the gene matches: 9. The length of the CDR3 is 15 residues. The CDR3 coding sequence is TGTGCCAGCAGCGAGATGACTAGCGGGCGTGATGAGCAGTTCTTC. Its translation: CASSEMTSGRDEQFF.

The rearrangement joins TRBV5-4 to TRBJ1-4; the match to TRBD1 covers 7 bases. This CDR3 has 16 amino acids. V gave up 6 bases and J gave up 8 bases; unmatched junction bases: 16. Germline V lookup: CDR1 SGHNT, CDR2 YYREEE (reference sequence). The CDR3 protein is CASTFSSGGTKEKLFF. The CDR3, as DNA: TGTGCCAGCACCTTTTCGTCAGGGGGGACGAAGGAAAAACTGTTTTTT.

This chain connects TRBV3-1 (or the pseudogene TRBV3-2) to TRBJ1-1; TRBD1 matches at 8 bases. The junction had 8 bases not matched to a gene; V was cut back by 3 bases and J by 2 bases. The length of the CDR3 is 16 residues. Looked up from germline, CDR1 is LGHDT and CDR2 is YNNKEL (reference sequence). The CDR3 loop reads CASSHDRGVNNTEAFF. CDR3 bases: TGTGCCAGCAGCCACGACAGGGGCGTCAATAACACTGAAGCTTTCTTT.

The gene calls are TRBV19 and TRBJ2-1, with 10 positions matching TRBD2. The CDR3 contains 19 residues. Germline CDR1 and CDR2: LNHDA and SQIVND (reference sequence). Trimming at V came to 5 bases and at J to 2 bases, leaving 15 bases not matched to a gene. Here the CDR3 reads CASSPALGLAGATYNEQFF. As DNA, the CDR3 is TGTGCCAGTAGTCCCGCCCTAGGGCTAGCGGGAGCCACCTACAATGAGCAGTTCTTC.

This chain connects TRBV7-6 to TRBJ1-4; maybe TRBD1 (5 bases). Trimming removed 8 bases at V and 7 bases at J, with 11 bases between. The germline gives CDR1 SGHVS, CDR2 FNYEAQ. This CDR3 contains 12 residues. CDR3 protein: CASGGDFEKLFF. CDR3 coding DNA: TGTGCCAGCGGAGGGGATTTTGAAAAACTGTTTTTT. Looking up the rest from reference TRBV7-6 and TRBJ1-4 gives the full variable domain: GAGVSQSPRYKVTKRGQDVALRCDPISGHVSLYWYRQALGQGPEFLTYFNYEAQQDKSGLPNDRFSAERPEGSISTLTIQRTEQRDSAMYRCASGGDFEKLFFGSGTQLSVL.

The chain carries TRBV27 and TRBJ2-3; 15 positions agree with TRBD2. Germline assignment: CDR1 MNHEY and CDR2 SMNVEV (reference sequence). The trim removed 6 bases at V and 2 bases at J, leaving 12 bases unmatched. The CDR3 covers 19 residues. The CDR3 region has the DNA TGTGCCAGCAGCCCGGGACTAGCGGGAGGAGGGGGATACACAGATACGCAGTATTTT. Translating gives CASSPGLAGGGGYTDTQYF.

The chain recombines TRBV27 with TRBJ2-3, with 13 bases that match TRBD2. This CDR3 is built from 17 residues. Trimming at V came to 7 bases and at J to 4 bases, leaving 11 bases not matched to a gene. Germline values: CDR1 MNHEY, CDR2 SMNVEV (reference sequence). This chain's CDR3 is CASKLAGGRSVADTQYF. CDR3 DNA sequence: TGTGCCAGCAAACTAGCGGGAGGGCGAAGTGTCGCAGATACGCAGTATTTT.

The V call is TRBV19, the J call TRBJ1-5; 7 positions match TRBD1. Germline CDR1 reads LNHDA; CDR2 reads SQIVND (reference sequence). The CDR3 covers 15 residues. J gave up 9 bases and V 5 bases, and 13 bases lay outside the gene matches. The CDR3 DNA follows: TGTGCCAGTAGTGGGTACAGGGGCCTTAAGCTGCCCCAGCATTTT. Protein sequence: CASSGYRGLKLPQHF. Full variable domain (missing parts from reference TRBV19 and TRBJ1-5): DGGITQSPKYLFRKEGQNVTLSCEQNLNHDAMYWYRQDPGQGLRLIYYSQIVNDFQKGDIAEGYSVSREKKESFPLTVTSAQKNPTAFYLCASSGYRGLKLPQHFGDGTRLSIL.

The rearrangement uses TRBV20-1 and TRBJ1-4; no clear D. This CDR3 contains 17 residues. Germline V lookup: CDR1 DFQATT, CDR2 SNEGSKA (reference sequence). Trimming took 3 bases from V and 0 from J, leaving 17 bases between them. In DNA, the CDR3 is TGCAGTGCTAGTCCACAGCAAAGTTTTTCAACTAATGAAAAACTGTTTTTT. This translates into CSASPQQSFSTNEKLFF.

The rearrangement uses TRBV7-2 and TRBJ2-6; 9 bases map to TRBD1. Germline V gene sequence: CDR1 SGHTA, CDR2 FQGNSA. This CDR3 has 19 amino acids. V lost 1 base and J lost 0; bases outside the gene matches: 7. DNA for the CDR3: TGTGCCAGCAGCTTAGGCAGGACAGGGGTGCCCTCTGGGGCCAACGTCCTGACTTTC. This sequence encodes CASSLGRTGVPSGANVLTF.

The CDR3 region has the DNA TGTGCCAGCAGCCCCCGACAGGGAACAAATGAAAAACTGTTTTTT. It yields the protein CASSPRQGTNEKLFF. This sequence joins TRBV13 and TRBJ1-4, with 7 bases aligning to TRBD1. Unmatched junction bases numbered 8, after V lost 5 bases and J lost 5 bases. This CDR3 spans 15 amino acids. The germline V gene has CDR1 PRHDT and CDR2 FYEKMQ (reference sequence).

V usage is TRBV28 and J usage is TRBJ2-5; 8 bases align to TRBD1. The CDR3 spans 14 residues. The V and J ends lost 5 bases and 0 bases, in that order; junction bases with no gene match: 2. From germline, CDR1 is MDHEN and CDR2 SYDVKM. CDR3 sequence: CASSLDRDQETQYF. The CDR3 DNA reads TGTGCCAGCAGTCTGGACAGGGACCAAGAGACCCAGTACTTC.

The rearrangement joins TRBV18 to TRBJ2-1; TRBD2 matches 7 bases. CDR3 length equals 18 residues. V dropped 2 bases and J dropped 0; count of bases not matched to a gene: 10. In germline, CDR1 is KGHSH, CDR2 LQKENI. The CDR3 coding sequence is TGTGCCAGCTCACCAACCGCTAGCGGTCGTAGCTCCTACAATGAGCAGTTCTTC. Amino acid sequence: CASSPTASGRSSYNEQFF.

The rearrangement links TRBV5-1 to TRBJ2-7, with D tentatively TRBD2 (6 bases). Deletions cut 0 bases from V and 3 bases from J, with 19 bases between. Looked up from germline, CDR1 is SGHRS and CDR2 is YFSETQ. This CDR3 has 17 amino acids. The CDR3 is CASSLATDRELLYEQYF. The CDR3 DNA is TGCGCCAGCAGCTTGGCAACGGACCGGGAGTTACTCTACGAGCAGTACTTC. The complete variable domain, with remaining parts taken from reference TRBV5-1 and TRBJ2-7, reads KAGVTQTPRYLIKTRGQQVTLSCSPISGHRSVSWYQQTPGQGLQFLFEYFSETQRNKGNFPGRFSGRQFSNSRSEMNVSTLELGDSALYLCASSLATDRELLYEQYFGPGTRLTVT.

The V call is TRBV5-4, the J call TRBJ1-4; no clear D. V was clipped by 4 bases and J by 0 bases, with 13 bases between them. Germline assignment: CDR1 SGHNT and CDR2 YYREEE (reference sequence). The CDR3 spans 16 residues. This chain's CDR3 is CASSPDILSTNEKLFF. DNA for the CDR3: TGTGCCAGCAGCCCTGACATCCTTTCAACTAATGAAAAACTGTTTTTT.

V gene TRBV7-8 combines with J gene TRBJ2-1; D possibly corresponds to TRBD2 (6 bases). This CDR3 spans 15 amino acids. V lost 3 bases and J 8 bases, leaving 17 bases between the germline ends. CDR1 and CDR2 (germline): SGHVS, FQNEAQ. The CDR3 is CASSFVGLAVDEQFF. The DNA of the CDR3 is TGTGCCAGCAGCTTCGTGGGACTTGCTGTCGATGAGCAGTTCTTC.

CDR3 coding DNA: TGTGCCAGCAGGCCAGGCACGATCTGGCCCGGGGAGCTGTTTTTT. It specifies CASRPGTIWPGELFF. The V and J genes are TRBV7-9 and TRBJ2-2; D ambiguous. The V and J ends lost 6 bases and 6 bases respectively, with 17 bases between them. Germline loops: CDR1 SEHNR, CDR2 FQNEAQ (reference sequence). The CDR3 has 15 amino acids.

There are a few counts of this clone. The chain couples TRBV19 to TRBJ1-2; 7 bases align to TRBD1. The CDR3 spans 14 residues. CDR1 is LNHDA and CDR2 is SQIVND in the germline V gene (reference sequence). The V segment lost 3 bases and the J segment 5 bases; nucleotides outside the gene matches: 6. CDR3 amino acids: CASSIRTGLYGYTF. The CDR3 DNA reads TGTGCCAGTAGTATTAGGACAGGATTGTATGGCTACACCTTC.

The rearrangement uses TRBV6-5 and TRBJ2-7; TRBD2 agrees at 15 bases. Germline V gene sequence: CDR1 MNHEY, CDR2 SVGAGI. Trimming took 7 bases from V and 1 from J; bases not matched to a gene: 2. This CDR3 has 15 amino acids. DNA for the CDR3: TGTGCCAGCACCGGGACTAGCGGGGGGTCCTACGAGCAGTACTTC. Amino acids: CASTGTSGGSYEQYF.

The chain uses TRBV3-1 (or the pseudogene TRBV3-2) and TRBJ1-5; weak D call: TRBD1 (6 bases). This CDR3 region has 15 residues. Germline V gives CDR1 LGHDT, CDR2 YNNKEL (reference sequence). Trimming pared 4 bases from V and 5 bases from J, leaving 15 bases between. CDR3 nucleotides: TGTGCCAGCAGCCCAGGCGGGGGGCACGATCAGCCCCAGCATTTT. Protein: CASSPGGGHDQPQHF.

This chain links TRBV11-2 with TRBJ2-1; maybe TRBD2 (6 bases). CDR1 and CDR2 (germline): SGHAT, FQNNGV. Trimming stripped 5 bases from V and 0 bases from J, with 11 bases between. This CDR3 region has 15 residues. The CDR3 sequence is CASSPQRASYNEQFF. DNA for the CDR3: TGTGCCAGCAGCCCTCAGCGGGCCTCCTACAATGAGCAGTTCTTC.

The rearrangement uses TRBV15 and TRBJ1-2; 8 bases line up with TRBD1. J gave up 13 bases and V 1 base, and 11 bases lay outside the gene matches. CDR1 is LNHNV, CDR2 YYDKDF, per germline (reference sequence). The CDR3 consists of 14 residues. The CDR3 sequence: CATSRGTEGRGLTF. The CDR3, as DNA: TGTGCCACCAGCAGAGGGACAGAGGGCAGGGGGCTCACCTTC.

The rearrangement uses TRBV28 and TRBJ2-2, with a weak D call TRBD1 (7 bases). CDR1 is MDHEN and CDR2 is SYDVKM in the germline V gene. This CDR3 has 17 residues. The V gene lost 3 bases and the J gene lost 3 bases, with 17 bases spanning the gap. The CDR3 bases are TGTGCCAGCAGTTTCCCCTCCAGGGGGGTCGACACCGGGGAGCTGTTTTTT. Translated, it gives CASSFPSRGVDTGELFF.

The genes are TRBV7-2 and TRBJ2-1, with 10 bases identical to TRBD2. The CDR3 loop spans 15 amino acids. The germline V gene has CDR1 SGHTA and CDR2 FQGNSA. V was clipped by 5 bases and J by 10 bases; unmatched bases: 11. CDR3 sequence reads: CASSLLAGVGGEQFF. The CDR3 coding sequence is TGTGCCAGCAGCCTTCTAGCGGGAGTGGGGGGCGAGCAGTTCTTC.

The chain combines TRBV30 with TRBJ2-5; D is ambiguous. Trimming pared 2 bases from V and 1 base from J, leaving 11 bases between. The CDR3 covers 14 residues. Germline CDR1 reads GTSNPN; CDR2 reads SVGIG (reference sequence). The CDR3 DNA reads as TGTGCCTGGAGTCGGATAGCAGTCCAAGAGACCCAGTACTTC. This gives the protein CAWSRIAVQETQYF.

The chain couples TRBV5-5 to TRBJ2-1; 9 nucleotides line up with TRBD2. Germline values: CDR1 SGHKS, CDR2 YYEKEE (reference sequence). The CDR3 extends over 18 amino acids. V shed 4 bases and J 1 base; nucleotides not matched to a gene: 12. The CDR3 loop reads CASSPTGIAGESYNEQFF. The CDR3 coding sequence is TGTGCCAGCAGCCCCACGGGGATAGCGGGAGAATCCTACAATGAGCAGTTCTTC.